This entry lists 5 T cell receptor beta chains sequenced from one sample in a study of T cell responses to AZD1222 COVID-19 vaccine. The data were produced by immunoSEQ multiplex PCR, yet TCRdb's version contains in-frame clones alone and is incomplete. The sample lists over 100,000 clones, roughly 87% seen once, with about 5% in the top ten. The material was peripheral blood, obtained on day 0 of AZD1222 vaccination. These receptors were collected from an adult in good health.

CDR3 coding DNA: TGTGCCAGCGGGACAGGTTGGGAAAACACCATATATTTT. Residues: CASGTGWENTIYF. The genes are TRBV19 and TRBJ1-3; 8 nucleotides agree with TRBD1. The CDR3 consists of 13 residues. Trimming removed 9 bases from V and 6 bases from J; junction bases left unmatched: 7. Germline V CDR1 and CDR2: LNHDA, SQIVND (reference sequence). Full variable domain (remainder filled in from reference TRBV19 and TRBJ1-3): DGGITQSPKYLFRKEGQNVTLSCEQNLNHDAMYWYRQDPGQGLRLIYYSQIVNDFQKGDIAEGYSVSREKKESFPLTVTSAQKNPTAFYLCASGTGWENTIYFGEGSWLTVV.

The genes are TRBV5-8 and TRBJ1-4; 10 nucleotides match TRBD1. The CDR3 loop spans 16 amino acids. The ends lost 4 bases at V and 8 bases at J; junction bases unmatched: 11. The V gene's germline CDR1 is SGHTS and CDR2 YDEGEE. In nucleotides, the CDR3 is TGTGCCAGCAGCCTAGACGACAGGGGGCGCGAAGAAAAACTGTTTTTT. Residues: CASSLDDRGREEKLFF.

The chain has TRBV6-6 and TRBJ1-1; D gene uncertain. Germline V gene data show CDR1 as MNHNY and CDR2 as SVGAGI (reference sequence). This CDR3 is built from 15 residues. Deletions cut 6 bases from V and 0 bases from J, with 14 bases between. The CDR3 coding sequence is TGTGCCAGCAGCCCCGCCGAGATGATGAACACTGAAGCTTTCTTT. Amino acids: CASSPAEMMNTEAFF.

This clone was observed a handful of times. V and J are TRBV19 and TRBJ2-6, with D perhaps TRBD1 or TRBD2 (5 bases each). The CDR3 is 15 amino acids. Germline V lookup: CDR1 LNHDA, CDR2 SQIVND (reference sequence). Trimming pared 2 bases from V and 8 bases from J, leaving 13 bases between. The CDR3 loop is CASSIWGSNTNVLTF. The CDR3 nucleotides are TGTGCCAGTAGTATATGGGGGAGCAATACCAACGTCCTGACTTTC.

The chain uses TRBV11-2 and TRBJ2-5; tentative D call: TRBD2 (6 bases). Germline V lookup: CDR1 SGHAT, CDR2 FQNNGV. The CDR3 runs 14 residues. The germline V and J ends were trimmed by 4 bases and 1 base, with 10 bases remaining between them. In DNA, the CDR3 is TGTGCCAGCAGCTCGGGGGAGGCCCAAGAGACCCAGTACTTC. This gives the protein CASSSGEAQETQYF.